The source of this T cell receptor beta chain is a study of CD8 T cells in ankylosing spondylitis. Findings of the study overall: The disease-linked clones had a CD8+ phenotype and low blood frequencies. Reported data indicate significant enrichment of disease-linked clones within matched ankylosing spondylitis synovial fluid. A TCR beta motif made of about 8 highly homologous variants seemed typical of ankylosing spondylitis blood.

There are many counts of this clonotype. The target antigen is unknown. Trimming removed 6 bases from V and 7 bases from J; junction bases left unmatched: 6. This CDR3 is built from 15 residues. CDR1 ENHRY and CDR2 SYGVKD come from the germline V gene. Molecular-barcoded quantitative 5'-RACE produced these TCR beta libraries. TCRdb re-called the 5' RACE reads with MiXCR, one entry per CDR3 protein. The data hold around 230,000 distinct CDR3 sequences, with 8% to 9.5% observed a single time. The genes are TRBV10-3 and TRBJ1-6; 10 bases line up with TRBD1. The clonotype originates from a male donor with ankylosing spondylitis or in good health (not recorded which). Sequences were obtained from blood, either unsorted or a sorted T cell fraction (not recorded which). CDR3 bases: TGTGCCATCAGCCCTGACAGGGGGCAGAATTCACCCCTCCACTTT. Translating it yields CAISPDRGQNSPLHF.